The rows below give T cell receptor beta chains drawn from one sample of a study of cytomegalovirus exposure and HLA in healthy donors. Profiled with immunoSEQ multiplex PCR; TCRdb holds only in-frame clones, not every one. The table shows under 150,000 clones, with around 79% occurring only once. The sequenced sample was PBMCs. All receptors derive from a woman aged 25 to 45 in good health and CMV-seropositive. Both conserved end residues are part of each CDR3. Fields, in order: V gene, J gene, CDR3 protein.

>TRBV6-5|TRBJ2-5
CASSYSRIDSQETQYF
>TRBV30|TRBJ1-2
CAWSVRRDRVRGIDGYTF
>TRBV2|TRBJ2-7
CASSDGGRGYEQYF
>TRBV4-3|TRBJ1-3
CASSQVGQLSGNTIYF
>TRBV28|TRBJ2-5
CASSSRTETQYF
>TRBV7-7|TRBJ2-5
CASSRLSVRAQETQYF
>TRBV5-4|TRBJ1-2
CASSPAQGNGYTF
>TRBV29-1|TRBJ2-2
CSVYLLAGGLSTGELFF
>TRBV4-1|TRBJ2-7
CASSPSGGIPYEQYF
>TRBV5-1|TRBJ1-6
CASSPGQGGYSPLHF
>TRBV4-1|TRBJ1-4
CASSRGQGVTNEKLFF
>TRBV18|TRBJ2-3
CASSPLAGGTDTQYF
>TRBV4-3|TRBJ2-1
CASSPGGYEQFF
>TRBV18|TRBJ1-1
CASSAGQVNTEAFF
>TRBV15|TRBJ2-2
CATSREGGPIETGELFF
>TRBV6-1|TRBJ1-5
CASSGRTVSNQPQHF